This T cell receptor beta chain comes out of a study of blood T cell repertoires in COVID-19. As for the study in general: Italy, Spain and the United States were the sources of the convalescent and acute COVID-19 samples. From T cells, B-cell-depleted T cells, or PBMCs came the material, which was cDNA or gDNA.

Per the study methods: Amplification of reference gene primers was used by the study to estimate nucleated cell counts. Libraries were prepared by immunoSEQ multiplex PCR; TCRdb keeps only in-frame clonotypes and omits some of them. D and trimming were read from the DNA, whereas the V and J calls and clone size are those reported in that table. The sample records roughly 230,000 clones, about 83% being singletons. The CDR3 sequence is 14 residues long. CDR1 and CDR2 from the germline V gene are SGHRS and YFSETQ. The V gene lost 4 bases and the J gene lost 1 base, with 11 bases spanning the gap. The clonotype comes from a man aged 40-49 years with active or convalescent COVID-19. The chain joins TRBV5-1 to TRBJ1-1; no reliable D call. Material: peripheral blood. CDR3 sequence: CASSPTNGNTEAFF. CDR3 in DNA: TGCGCCAGCAGCCCCACGAACGGGAACACTGAAGCTTTCTTT.